This T cell receptor (beta chain) was recorded in a study of T cell repertoires in cytomegalovirus infection. The wider study: Epitope selection comprised recently identified HLA-C-restricted CMV epitopes and well-studied HLA-B-restricted CMV epitopes. Public TCR beta signatures indicated both CMV infection and matching HLA type. Study-wide results and caveats: HLA-C-restricted CMV-specific TCR beta clonotypes were dominant in the ex vivo response.

TCRdb redid the calling of the reads with MiXCR, one entry per CDR3 protein. Counted here are 230,000 or so distinct CDR3 sequences, 30% to 45% occurring once; the ten biggest clones make up around 64%. About this clonotype: No antigen is known for it.

The source is a human donor in good health (CMV status not recorded). Some clones in this sample may be carry-over from other donors' samples. This sample comprised CD8+ T cells from cultured PBMCs, obtained from culture after CMV antigen stimulation.

The CDR3 is CASTTTGPGNTEAFF. The DNA for the CDR3 is TGTGCCAGCACTACAACCGGACCGGGGAACACTGAAGCTTTCTTT. The chain has TRBV2 and TRBJ1-1; D gene ambiguous. Germline CDR1 and CDR2: SNHLY and FYNNEI. Trimming took 7 bases from V and 1 from J, leaving 16 bases between them. This CDR3 is built from 15 residues.